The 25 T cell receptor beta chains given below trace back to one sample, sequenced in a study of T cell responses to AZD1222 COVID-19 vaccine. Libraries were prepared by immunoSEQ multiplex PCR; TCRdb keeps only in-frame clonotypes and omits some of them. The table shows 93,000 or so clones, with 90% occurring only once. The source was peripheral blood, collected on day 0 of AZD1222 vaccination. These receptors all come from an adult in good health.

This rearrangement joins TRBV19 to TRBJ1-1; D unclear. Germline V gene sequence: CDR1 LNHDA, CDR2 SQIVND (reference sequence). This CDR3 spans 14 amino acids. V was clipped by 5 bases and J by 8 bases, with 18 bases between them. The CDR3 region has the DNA TGTGCCAGTAGTGCTAGAGGGCCCCTCAAAGAAGCTTTCTTT. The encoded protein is CASSARGPLKEAFF.

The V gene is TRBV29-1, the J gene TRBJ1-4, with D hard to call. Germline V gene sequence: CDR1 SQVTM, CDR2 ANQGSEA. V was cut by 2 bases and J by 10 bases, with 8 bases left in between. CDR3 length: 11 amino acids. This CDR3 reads CSVETPGKLFF. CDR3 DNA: TGCAGCGTTGAAACACCGGGAAAACTGTTTTTT.

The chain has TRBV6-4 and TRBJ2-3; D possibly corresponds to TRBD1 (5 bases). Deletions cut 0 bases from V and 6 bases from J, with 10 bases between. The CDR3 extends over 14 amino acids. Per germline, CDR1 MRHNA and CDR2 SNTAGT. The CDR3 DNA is TGTGCCAGCAGTGACTCGGCAGGGTTTGATACGCAGTATTTT. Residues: CASSDSAGFDTQYF.

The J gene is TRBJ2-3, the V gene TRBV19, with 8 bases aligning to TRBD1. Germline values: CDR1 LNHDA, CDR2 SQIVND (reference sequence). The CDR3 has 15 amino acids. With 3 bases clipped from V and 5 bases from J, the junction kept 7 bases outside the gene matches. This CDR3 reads CASSMVSGGEDTQYF. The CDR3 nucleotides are TGTGCCAGTAGTATGGTGTCAGGGGGCGAAGATACGCAGTATTTT.

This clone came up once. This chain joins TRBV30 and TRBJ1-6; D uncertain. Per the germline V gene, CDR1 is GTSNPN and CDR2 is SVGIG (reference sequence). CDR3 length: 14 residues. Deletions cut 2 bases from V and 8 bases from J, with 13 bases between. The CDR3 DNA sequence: TGTGCCTGGAGTCTAGGGCAGCTAGATTCACCCCTCCACTTT. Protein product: CAWSLGQLDSPLHF.

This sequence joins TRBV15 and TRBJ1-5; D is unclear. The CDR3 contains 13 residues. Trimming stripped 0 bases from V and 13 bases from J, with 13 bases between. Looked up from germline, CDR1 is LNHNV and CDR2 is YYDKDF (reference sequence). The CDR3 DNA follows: TGTGCCACCAGCAGAGATCCCCAGTCGAGGCAGCATTTT. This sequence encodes CATSRDPQSRQHF.

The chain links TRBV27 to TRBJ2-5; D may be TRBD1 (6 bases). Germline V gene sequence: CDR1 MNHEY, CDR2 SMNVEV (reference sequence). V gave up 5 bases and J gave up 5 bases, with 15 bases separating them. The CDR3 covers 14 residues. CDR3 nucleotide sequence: TGTGCCAGCAGTGATCGCAGGGGTGGGGAGACCCAGTACTTC. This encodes CASSDRRGGETQYF.

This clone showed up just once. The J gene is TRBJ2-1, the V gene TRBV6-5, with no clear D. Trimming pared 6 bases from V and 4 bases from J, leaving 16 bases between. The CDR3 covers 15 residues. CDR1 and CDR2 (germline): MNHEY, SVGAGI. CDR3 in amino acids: CASRPPHKGYNEQFF. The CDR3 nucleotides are TGTGCCAGCAGACCGCCTCATAAGGGATACAATGAGCAGTTCTTC.

The CDR3 DNA sequence: TGTGCCAGCAGTTTATGGGGCGGCACCTACAATGAGCAGTTCTTC. This gives the protein CASSLWGGTYNEQFF. The chain links TRBV27 to TRBJ2-1; TRBD1 might be the D (5 bases). Germline CDR1 MNHEY, CDR2 SMNVEV (reference sequence). Trimming removed 1 base from V and 2 bases from J, with 9 bases in between. This CDR3 has 15 residues.

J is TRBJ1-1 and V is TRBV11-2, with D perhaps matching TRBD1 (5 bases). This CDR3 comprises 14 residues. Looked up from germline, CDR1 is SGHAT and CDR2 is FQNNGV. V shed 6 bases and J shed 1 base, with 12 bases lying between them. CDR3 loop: CASRRPGRNTEAFF. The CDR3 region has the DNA TGTGCCAGCAGGCGGCCAGGGCGGAACACTGAAGCTTTCTTT.

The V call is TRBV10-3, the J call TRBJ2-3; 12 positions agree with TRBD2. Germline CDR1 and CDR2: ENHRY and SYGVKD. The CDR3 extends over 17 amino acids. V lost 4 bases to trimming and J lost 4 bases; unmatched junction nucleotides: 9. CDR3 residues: CAISGPSGGAGADTQYF. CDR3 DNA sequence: TGTGCCATCAGTGGGCCTAGCGGGGGGGCTGGGGCAGATACGCAGTATTTT.

The CDR3 here is CASRYRPIGQGRLNTEAFF. The CDR3 DNA reads as TGTGCCAGCAGATATCGCCCGATCGGACAGGGTAGATTGAACACTGAAGCTTTCTTT. The V call is TRBV7-8, the J call TRBJ1-1; the match to TRBD1 covers 8 bases. Germline V gene lookup returns CDR1 SGHVS and CDR2 FQNEAQ. The J segment lost 0 bases and the V segment lost 6 bases, leaving 18 bases of the junction unmatched. The CDR3 loop spans 19 amino acids.

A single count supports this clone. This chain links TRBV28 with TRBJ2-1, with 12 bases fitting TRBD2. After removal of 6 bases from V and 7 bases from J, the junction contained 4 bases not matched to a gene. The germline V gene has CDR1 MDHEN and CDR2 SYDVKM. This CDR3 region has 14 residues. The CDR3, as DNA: TGTGCCAGCAGCCAGACTAGCGGGGGTAATGAGCAGTTCTTC. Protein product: CASSQTSGGNEQFF.

As DNA, the CDR3 is TGTGCCAGCAGCCCAGCCGGGACTAGCGGGGGGGCCGGGTACTTC. Translating gives CASSPAGTSGGAGYF. The rearrangement links TRBV3-1 (or the pseudogene TRBV3-2) to TRBJ2-5, with 16 bases identical to TRBD2. V gave up 4 bases and J gave up 13 bases; unmatched junction bases: 9. This CDR3 region has 15 residues. Germline V lookup: CDR1 LGHDT, CDR2 YNNKEL (reference sequence).

CDR3 protein: CASSPPSSVWSYGYTF. CDR3 in DNA: TGTGCCAGCTCACCACCGAGTTCAGTTTGGAGCTATGGCTACACCTTC. The V call is TRBV18, the J call TRBJ1-2; D gene uncertain. The germline V gene has CDR1 KGHSH and CDR2 LQKENI. The CDR3 covers 16 residues. Trimming pared 0 bases from V and 4 bases from J, leaving 15 bases between.

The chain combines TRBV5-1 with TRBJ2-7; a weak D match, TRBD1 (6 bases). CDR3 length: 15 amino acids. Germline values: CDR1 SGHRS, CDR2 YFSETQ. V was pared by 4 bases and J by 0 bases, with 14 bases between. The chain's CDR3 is CASSRDRLSSYEQYF. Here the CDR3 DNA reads TGCGCCAGCAGCCGCGACAGGCTGAGCTCCTACGAGCAGTACTTC.

CDR3 in amino acids: CASSDSEDTQYF. The CDR3 bases are TGTGCCAGCAGTGACTCTGAGGATACGCAGTATTTT. This rearrangement joins TRBV6-4 to TRBJ2-3; D unclear. The CDR3 has 12 residues. Germline CDR1 MRHNA, CDR2 SNTAGT. The ends were cut back, 0 bases at V and 6 bases at J, with 4 bases in the middle.

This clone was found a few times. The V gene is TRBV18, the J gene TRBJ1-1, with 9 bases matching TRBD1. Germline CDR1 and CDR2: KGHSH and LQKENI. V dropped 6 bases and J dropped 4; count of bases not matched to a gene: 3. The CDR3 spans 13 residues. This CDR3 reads CASSGTGFTEAFF. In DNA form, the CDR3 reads TGTGCCAGCTCCGGGACAGGGTTCACTGAAGCTTTCTTT.

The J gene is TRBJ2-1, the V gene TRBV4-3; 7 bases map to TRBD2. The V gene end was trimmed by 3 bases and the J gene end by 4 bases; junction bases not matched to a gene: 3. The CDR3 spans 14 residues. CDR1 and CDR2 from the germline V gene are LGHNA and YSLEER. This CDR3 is CASSQGTTYNEQFF. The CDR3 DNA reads TGCGCCAGCAGCCAGGGGACTACTTACAATGAGCAGTTCTTC.

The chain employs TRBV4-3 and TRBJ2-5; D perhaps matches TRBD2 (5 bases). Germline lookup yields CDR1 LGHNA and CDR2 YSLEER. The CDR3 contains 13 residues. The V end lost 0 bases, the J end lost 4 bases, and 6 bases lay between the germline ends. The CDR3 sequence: CASSQDGRETQYF. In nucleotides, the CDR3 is TGCGCCAGCAGCCAAGATGGGAGAGAGACCCAGTACTTC.

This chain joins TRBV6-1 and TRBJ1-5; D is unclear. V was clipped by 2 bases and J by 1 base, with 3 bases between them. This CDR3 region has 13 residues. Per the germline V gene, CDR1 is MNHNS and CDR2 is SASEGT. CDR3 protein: CASSEWSNQPQHF. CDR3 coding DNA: TGTGCCAGCAGTGAATGGAGCAATCAGCCCCAGCATTTT.

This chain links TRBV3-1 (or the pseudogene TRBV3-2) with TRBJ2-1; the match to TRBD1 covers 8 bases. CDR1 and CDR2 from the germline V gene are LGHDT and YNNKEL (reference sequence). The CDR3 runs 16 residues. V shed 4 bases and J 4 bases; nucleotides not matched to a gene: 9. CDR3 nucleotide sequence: TGTGCCAGCAGCCCCCTAGACAGGGGATCTTACAATGAGCAGTTCTTC. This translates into CASSPLDRGSYNEQFF.

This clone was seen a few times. CDR3 protein: CASSYSRVAGAYEQYF. The CDR3 coding sequence is TGTGCCAGCAGTTACTCTAGGGTAGCGGGAGCCTACGAGCAGTACTTC. V and J are TRBV6-2 or TRBV6-3 and TRBJ2-7, with 9 positions matching TRBD2. Trimming took 0 bases from V and 2 from J; bases not matched to a gene: 5. Germline CDR1 MNHEY, CDR2 SVGEGT. CDR3 length equals 16 residues.

The CDR3 region is CASSLGGVVGGYTF. The CDR3 DNA reads as TGTGCCAGCAGCCTCGGAGGGGTGGTGGGCGGCTACACCTTC. The chain is built from TRBV7-9 and TRBJ1-2; D is perhaps TRBD1 (5 bases). Germline CDR1 SEHNR, CDR2 FQNEAQ (reference sequence). V was trimmed by 5 bases and J by 8 bases, leaving 18 bases between them. This CDR3 region has 14 residues.

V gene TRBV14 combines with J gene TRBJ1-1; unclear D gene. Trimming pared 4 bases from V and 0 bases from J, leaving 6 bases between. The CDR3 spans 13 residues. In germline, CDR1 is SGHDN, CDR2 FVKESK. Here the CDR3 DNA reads TGTGCCAGCAGCCTCCAATTGAACACTGAAGCTTTCTTT. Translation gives CASSLQLNTEAFF.